These 19 T cell receptor beta chains came from one sample sequenced in a study of T cells expressing NK-cell markers. TCRdb reprocessed the 5' RACE reads and stores each CDR3 protein as one record, lacking DNA. Listed are 350,000 to 500,000 distinct CDR3 sequences; about 7.3% falls within the top ten. Sequenced material: blood T cells: a sorted CD56 or NKG2C T cell subset, CD4+ or CD8+ T cells, or bulk PBMC T cells (not recorded which). Receptor source: a woman between 18 and 70 years old in good health.

V usage is TRBV5-1 and J usage is TRBJ1-4; no DNA is available, so the TRBD1 call from TCRdb remains unchecked. The CDR3 has 15 residues. From germline, CDR1 is SGHRS and CDR2 YFSETQ. Here the CDR3 reads CASSRMGTGDEKLFF. The full variable domain, its missing parts supplied by reference TRBV5-1 and TRBJ1-4, is KAGVTQTPRYLIKTRGQQVTLSCSPISGHRSVSWYQQTPGQGLQFLFEYFSETQRNKGNFPGRFSGRQFSNSRSEMNVSTLELGDSALYLCASSRMGTGDEKLFFGSGTQLSVL.

The chain is built from TRBV10-3 and TRBJ2-3; TCRdb's assignment of TRBD2 cannot be checked, as there is no DNA. Germline values: CDR1 ENHRY, CDR2 SYGVKD. The CDR3 loop spans 15 amino acids. The CDR3 region is CAIKTGLAGTDTQYF.

J is TRBJ2-7 and V is TRBV5-1; TCRdb outputs TRBD1, but without DNA this stays unchecked. Germline CDR1 and CDR2: SGHRS and YFSETQ. There are 13 residues in the CDR3. CDR3 loop: CASSPGWSNEQYF.

The chain has TRBV20-1 and TRBJ2-3; TCRdb's assignment of TRBD1 cannot be checked, as there is no DNA. The CDR3 extends over 15 amino acids. Germline V CDR1 and CDR2: DFQATT, SNEGSKA (reference sequence). This chain's CDR3 is CSARDAHRGGDTQYF.

The chain employs TRBV11-2 and TRBJ2-1. Germline CDR1 reads SGHAT; CDR2 reads FQNNGV. The CDR3 runs 16 residues. CDR3 protein: CASSLAAGGSYNEQFF.

The chain joins TRBV5-1 to TRBJ2-2; TCRdb lists TRBD2, though no DNA is available to test this call. Germline CDR1 reads SGHRS; CDR2 reads YFSETQ. CDR3 length equals 15 residues. The CDR3 is CASSLATSGAGELFF.

This chain joins TRBV4-3 and TRBJ1-2. Germline CDR1 and CDR2: LGHNA and YSLEER. The CDR3 is 14 amino acids. The CDR3 protein is CASSQVIVTEGYTF.

The rearrangement uses TRBV18 and TRBJ2-3; checking the TCRdb D call of TRBD2 is not possible without DNA. This CDR3 has 16 amino acids. CDR1 is KGHSH and CDR2 is LQKENI in the germline V gene. The CDR3 is CASSPPSAGSTDTQYF. The full variable domain, its missing parts supplied by reference TRBV18 and TRBJ2-3, is NAGVMQNPRHLVRRRGQEARLRCSPMKGHSHVYWYRQLPEEGLKFMVYLQKENIIDESGMPKERFSAEFPKEGPSILRIQQVVRGDSAAYFCASSPPSAGSTDTQYFGPGTRLTVL.

The gene calls are TRBV5-1 and TRBJ2-3. The CDR3 is 14 amino acids. Germline V CDR1 and CDR2: SGHRS, YFSETQ. The CDR3 is CASSSTTVTDTQYF.

This rearrangement joins TRBV3-1 to TRBJ1-4; the D call of TRBD1 rests on TCRdb alone, since no DNA is present to check it. CDR1 LGHDT and CDR2 YNNKEL come from the germline V gene (reference sequence). CDR3 length equals 13 residues. CDR3 amino acids: CASSQRGYEKLFF.

The chain recombines TRBV12-3 or TRBV12-4 with TRBJ1-4. This CDR3 contains 13 residues. The CDR3: CASSLQINEKLFF.

This rearrangement joins TRBV7-2 to TRBJ1-3; there is no DNA to check the TCRdb D call of TRBD1. In germline, CDR1 is SGHTA, CDR2 FQGNSA. This CDR3 has 17 amino acids. This CDR3 is CASSSRDRVISGNTIYF.

The gene calls are TRBV20-1 and TRBJ2-3. The CDR3 consists of 14 residues. From germline, CDR1 is DFQATT and CDR2 SNEGSKA (reference sequence). CDR3 protein: CSASRGQITDTQYF.

V gene TRBV29-1 combines with J gene TRBJ2-3; without DNA, the TCRdb call of TRBD1 cannot be checked. This CDR3 region has 16 residues. Germline assignment: CDR1 SQVTM and CDR2 ANQGSEA. The CDR3 sequence is CSVRGYGTGSTDTQYF.

The chain combines TRBV27 with TRBJ2-1; absent DNA, TCRdb's TRBD2 call cannot be checked. Germline V gives CDR1 MNHEY, CDR2 SMNVEV (reference sequence). The CDR3 contains 16 residues. The CDR3 protein is CASSLIWASSYNEQFF.

This CDR3 is CASSYSPGMTYNEQFF. V usage is TRBV6-2 or TRBV6-3 and J usage is TRBJ2-1; the TRBD1 assignment by TCRdb is unverifiable without DNA. The CDR3 is 16 amino acids. Germline-derived CDR1 and CDR2 are MNHEY and SVGEGT.

The gene calls are TRBV7-9 and TRBJ2-1; TCRdb names TRBD1, which stays unverified in the absence of DNA. This CDR3 is built from 14 residues. Germline lookup yields CDR1 SEHNR and CDR2 FQNEAQ (reference sequence). CDR3 in amino acids: CASSLENRDDEQFF.

The rearrangement uses TRBV5-1 and TRBJ1-4. This CDR3 is 14 amino acids long. CDR1 SGHRS and CDR2 YFSETQ come from the germline V gene. The CDR3: CASSLGEVNEKLFF.

J is TRBJ1-5 and V is TRBV12-3 or TRBV12-4; as DNA is missing, the TRBD1 call by TCRdb cannot be tested. This CDR3 region has 17 residues. CDR3 residues: CASTSGTGGVGNQPQHF.